The text below deals with one T cell receptor beta chain. This receptor's antigen is unknown. The input lacks base qualities; no much larger clone sits a single base away. Collaborating institutions collected whole blood in K2EDTA tubes following their own protocols. For TCRbeta analysis, collaborator samples were shipped as frozen whole blood, as isolated PBMCs, or as DNA extracted from either sample type. TCRbeta CDR3 regions were amplified from genomic DNA by means of the immunoSEQ Assay, a bias-controlled multiplex PCR. Under the source paper's analysis protocol: Within the assay, amplification of reference gene primers was used to estimate how many nucleated cells each sample contained. Sequence reads were collapsed and filtered to measure the absolute abundance of every unique TCRbeta CDR3 rearrangement. For each sample, productive Simpson clonality was calculated as the square root of Simpson's diversity index across productive rearrangements. TCRdb mirrors the immuneACCESS table, restricted to in-frame sequences. Some clones are absent from its copies; in checked studies, under half trace to an unresolved V gene, and the reason for the others is unknown. For V, J and clone size, that table is used; D and trimming come from the DNA. The sample includes under 300,000 clones, with roughly 80% observed a single time. The top ten clonotypes cover roughly 3.3% of the sample.

The record originates from a study of blood T cell repertoires in COVID-19 (TCRdb year 2020). Describing the broader study: Collaborator samples came from the United States, Italy and Spain and covered acute and convalescent phases of COVID-19. The samples were drawn from the first 160 participants of the ongoing ImmuneRACE study and from 1,254 subjects provided by 6 global collaborators. The material from the prospective study consisted of cDNA or gDNA derived from T cells, B-cell-depleted T cells, or PBMCs. Sample metadata almost always included a de-identified subject ID, COVID-19 status, age in years and sex. HLA class I and class II types, where available, came from metadata supplied by the sample provider rather than from assay-based typing. The repertoires were released in a freely available public database intended as a resource for research on the immune response to SARS-CoV-2. The dataset comprised deeply sampled blood TCRbeta repertoires from subjects exposed to, actively infected with, or recovered from COVID-19.

From the cysteine up to the phenylalanine, the CDR3 has a length of 17 residues. The entry retains the CDR3 DNA only, 51 bases that are in frame from base 1. The CDR1 and CDR2 encoded by the germline V gene are SGHAT and FQNNGV. V loses 1 base at its end and J loses 6 bases; junction bases beyond the gene matches: 13. Study-wide conclusions, independent of this receptor: The amount of clinical and demographic metadata varied by source and participant and was provided uncurated.

Sequencing used peripheral blood. The receptor's source is a woman younger than 35 with acute or convalescent COVID-19. The V and J genes are TRBV11-2 and TRBJ2-3, and 7 junctional nucleotides match TRBD2. The bases are TGTGCCAGCAGCTTAGGCCTGCCCTGGGGGGGTGTGGATACGCAGTATTTT. Translated, this gives CASSLGLPWGGVDTQYF.